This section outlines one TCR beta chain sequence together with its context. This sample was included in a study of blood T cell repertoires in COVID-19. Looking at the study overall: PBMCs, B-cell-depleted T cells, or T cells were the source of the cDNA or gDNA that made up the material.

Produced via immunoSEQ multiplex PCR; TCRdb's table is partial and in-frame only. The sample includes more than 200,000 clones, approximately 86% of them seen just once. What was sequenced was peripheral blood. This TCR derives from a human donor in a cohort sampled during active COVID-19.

The CDR3 sequence: CASSPPERGAGTDTQYF. The CDR3, as DNA: TGTGCCAGCAGCCCGCCCGAGCGGGGGGCCGGCACAGATACGCAGTATTTT. The chain combines TRBV7-2 with TRBJ2-3; TRBD2 matches 9 bases. The CDR3 is 17 residues long. V gave up 5 bases and J gave up 1 base; unmatched junction bases: 10. Germline-derived CDR1 and CDR2 are SGHTA and FQGNSA.